This T cell receptor beta chain emerged from a study of regulatory T cells in long-lasting Graves disease. iRepertoire HTBI primers and Arm-PCR of CDR3 regions built TCR beta libraries. TCRdb redid the calling of the multiplex PCR reads with MiXCR, one entry per CDR3 protein. This table holds 530,000 or so distinct CDR3 sequences, less than 15% found once. The table lists this clonotype with many counts. Time point reported: newly diagnosed GD, antithyroid drugs for less than 3 months. PBMCs were the source of the RNA used for TCR sequencing. One endocrinology department in Xi'an, China, was where patients came from. These data are also associated with another study on T cells in Graves' hyperthyroidism and ophthalmopathy. That publication notes: In patients aged 18 to 65, hyperthyroidism was newly diagnosed, with duration under 2 months.

This TCR derives from a man aged 25-45 years with Graves disease. The sample was peripheral blood mononuclear cells (PBMCs), taken at new diagnosis, from a patient treated with antithyroid drugs.

The CDR3 nucleotides are TGTGCCAGCAGCCTAGGTCACAGGGGGCTGAACACTGAAGCTTTCTTT. Translation gives CASSLGHRGLNTEAFF. The chain couples TRBV7-2 to TRBJ1-1; 9 positions agree with TRBD1. V lost 5 bases to trimming and J lost 0 bases; unmatched junction nucleotides: 7. Germline assignment: CDR1 SGHTA and CDR2 FQGNSA. This CDR3 has 16 amino acids.